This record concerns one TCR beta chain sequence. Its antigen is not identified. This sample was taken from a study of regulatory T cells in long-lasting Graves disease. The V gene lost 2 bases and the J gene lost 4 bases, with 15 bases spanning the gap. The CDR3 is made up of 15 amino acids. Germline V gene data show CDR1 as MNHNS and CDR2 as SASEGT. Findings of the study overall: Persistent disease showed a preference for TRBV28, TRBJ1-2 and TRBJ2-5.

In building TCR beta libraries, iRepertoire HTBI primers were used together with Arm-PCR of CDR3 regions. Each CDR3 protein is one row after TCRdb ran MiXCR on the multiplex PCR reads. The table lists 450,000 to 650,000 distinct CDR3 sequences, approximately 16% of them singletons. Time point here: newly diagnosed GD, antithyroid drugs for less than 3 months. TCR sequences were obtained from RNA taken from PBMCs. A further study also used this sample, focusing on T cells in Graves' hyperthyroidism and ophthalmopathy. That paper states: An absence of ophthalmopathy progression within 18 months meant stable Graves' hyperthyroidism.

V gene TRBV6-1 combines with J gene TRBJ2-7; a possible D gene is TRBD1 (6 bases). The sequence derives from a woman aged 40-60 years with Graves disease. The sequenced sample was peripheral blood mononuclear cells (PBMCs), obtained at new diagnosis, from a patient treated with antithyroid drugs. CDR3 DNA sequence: TGTGCCAGCAGTGAACTGACAGGTCTTCTTTACGAGCAGTACTTC. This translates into CASSELTGLLYEQYF.